This T cell receptor beta chain is drawn from a study of cytomegalovirus exposure and HLA in healthy donors. The primer mix had 60 Vbeta and 13 Jbeta primers. Libraries were prepared by immunoSEQ multiplex PCR; TCRdb keeps only in-frame clonotypes and omits some of them. The table has 110,000 to 150,000 clones, roughly 77% seen once. Turning to this clone: Its antigen is undetermined.

Study-level findings and limits: Across donors, presence/absence analyses took sequencing depth to be roughly uniform.

This TCR came from a man aged 40-49 years in good health and CMV-seronegative. Material: PBMCs.

CDR3 residues: CASSQGGEGGNTIYF. The CDR3 DNA follows: TGCGCCAGCAGCCAAGGGGGGGAAGGTGGAAACACCATATATTTT. The J gene is TRBJ1-3, the V gene TRBV4-3; perhaps TRBD1 as D (5 bases). The CDR3 is 15 residues long. Trimming pared 1 base from V and 3 bases from J, leaving 10 bases between. CDR1 LGHNA and CDR2 YSLEER come from the germline V gene.